The 20 T cell receptor beta chains listed next were all sequenced from one sample in a study of long-term antiretroviral therapy in people with HIV. With survey level as its setting, the immunoSEQ assay was v3.0. Only in-frame clones appear in the TCRdb table, and some are missing; sequencing was by immunoSEQ multiplex PCR. The sample contains approximately 29,000 clones, 70% to 90% of which appear only once. Sequencing was performed on unsorted PBMCs, taken 1.1 years after starting antiretroviral therapy. These TCRs come from a man between 18 and 35 years old with HIV.

The rearrangement joins TRBV5-4 to TRBJ2-2; 13 bases map to TRBD2. From germline, CDR1 is SGHNT and CDR2 YYREEE (reference sequence). J gave up 6 bases and V 5 bases, and 13 bases lay outside the gene matches. CDR3 length: 18 amino acids. Here the CDR3 reads CASSSAGTSGTFAGELFF. The CDR3 bases are TGTGCCAGCAGTTCGGCCGGGACTAGCGGGACATTCGCCGGGGAGCTGTTTTTT.

V usage is TRBV10-2 and J usage is TRBJ1-5; weak D call: TRBD1 (6 bases). V dropped 0 bases and J dropped 1 base, with 7 bases sitting between them. Germline V lookup: CDR1 WSHSY, CDR2 SAAADI. The CDR3 is made up of 15 amino acids. CDR3 protein: CASSESGGSNQPQHF. The CDR3 DNA sequence: TGCGCCAGCAGTGAGTCAGGGGGAAGCAATCAGCCCCAGCATTTT.

The CDR3 sequence is CASSPTGGSYNEQFF. The CDR3 DNA sequence: TGTGCCAGTAGCCCGACAGGGGGCTCCTACAATGAGCAGTTCTTC. The V and J genes are TRBV19 and TRBJ2-1; 9 nucleotides match TRBD1. The J segment lost 0 bases and the V segment lost 6 bases, leaving 3 bases of the junction unmatched. Germline values: CDR1 LNHDA, CDR2 SQIVND (reference sequence). The CDR3 has 15 residues.

The chain is built from TRBV5-4 and TRBJ1-4, with a weak D call TRBD1 (5 bases). Germline CDR1 is SGHNT and CDR2 is YYREEE (reference sequence). Trimming cost V 4 bases and J 8 bases, with 18 bases left between them. CDR3 length equals 15 residues. The CDR3 coding sequence is TGTGCCAGCAGCCCGCCAGGGAGGGAAGGGGAAAAACTGTTTTTT. It yields the protein CASSPPGREGEKLFF.

This chain joins TRBV4-2 and TRBJ1-2, with D maybe TRBD1 (5 bases). V was trimmed by 4 bases and J by 8 bases, leaving 11 bases between them. CDR1 is LGHNA, CDR2 YNFKEQ, per germline. The CDR3 has 12 amino acids. The CDR3 coding sequence is TGTGCCAGCAGCCCGCAGGGTTTCGGCTACACCTTC. Translation gives CASSPQGFGYTF.

J is TRBJ1-5 and V is TRBV19; D is uncertain. The CDR3 runs 13 residues. V dropped 0 bases and J dropped 5 bases, with 5 bases sitting between them. The germline V gene has CDR1 LNHDA and CDR2 SQIVND (reference sequence). The chain's CDR3 is CASSIERDQPQHF. In DNA form, the CDR3 reads TGTGCCAGTAGTATAGAGCGAGATCAGCCCCAGCATTTT.

J is TRBJ1-1 and V is TRBV15; 8 bases line up with TRBD1. This CDR3 is built from 16 residues. CDR1 is LNHNV, CDR2 YYDKDF, per germline (reference sequence). After removal of 3 bases from V and 0 bases from J, the junction contained 6 bases not matched to a gene. CDR3 bases: TGTGCCACCAGCAGGACAGGGGCCGTTATGAACACTGAAGCTTTCTTT. Translating it yields CATSRTGAVMNTEAFF.

V gene TRBV28 combines with J gene TRBJ2-7, with a tentative D call TRBD1 (5 bases). The germline CDR1 and CDR2 sequences are MDHEN and SYDVKM. Trimming stripped 5 bases from V and 2 bases from J, with 13 bases between. The CDR3 is made up of 14 amino acids. CDR3 nucleotide sequence: TGTGCCAGCAGTGTGGACACAACGACCTACGAGCAGTACTTC. It yields the protein CASSVDTTTYEQYF.

The rearrangement links TRBV2 to TRBJ2-7; D is ambiguous. The CDR3 is 14 residues long. V was cut by 1 base and J by 3 bases, with 10 bases left in between. From germline, CDR1 is SNHLY and CDR2 FYNNEI. The CDR3 coding sequence is TGTGCCAGCAGTGAAGGGGTGGTGGGCTACGAGCAGTACTTC. Translation gives CASSEGVVGYEQYF.

The table lists this clone with a few counts. The chain carries TRBV5-1 and TRBJ2-2; 10 bases are a match to TRBD1. The germline V gene has CDR1 SGHRS and CDR2 YFSETQ. V lost 6 bases and J lost 5; bases outside the gene matches: 4. The CDR3 contains 14 residues. The CDR3 loop is CASKPGQGTGELFF. Written as DNA, the CDR3 is TGCGCCAGCAAGCCGGGACAGGGGACCGGGGAGCTGTTTTTT.

This clone appeared once. The rearrangement joins TRBV9 to TRBJ2-1; TRBD1 matches at 11 bases. Losses at the gene ends were 3 bases for V and 15 bases for J; bases not matched to a gene: 11. Germline V lookup: CDR1 SGDLS, CDR2 YYNGEE. CDR3 length equals 14 residues. The CDR3, as DNA: TGTGCCAGCAGCGACGGGACAGGGGGAGGTGGTGGGTTCTTC. Translation: CASSDGTGGGGGFF. The full variable domain, in which reference TRBV9 and TRBJ2-1 provide the parts outside the CDR3, is DSGVTQTPKHLITATGQRVTLRCSPRSGDLSVYWYQQSLDQGLQFLIQYYNGEERAKGNILERFSAQQFPDLHSELNLSSLELGDSALYFCASSDGTGGGGGFFGPGTRLTVL.

The J gene is TRBJ1-1, the V gene TRBV29-1; D unresolved. The CDR3 covers 14 residues. Trimming removed 1 base at V and 4 bases at J, with 13 bases between. Germline assignment: CDR1 SQVTM and CDR2 ANQGSEA. The CDR3 spells CSVEGTEFSTEAFF. The DNA for the CDR3 is TGCAGCGTTGAAGGAACTGAATTTTCCACTGAAGCTTTCTTT.

CDR3 DNA sequence: TGCGCCAGCAGTAGGGGGGGAGGGGTCGTGAACACTGAAGCTTTCTTT. The encoded protein is CASSRGGGVVNTEAFF. The V gene is TRBV4-1, the J gene TRBJ1-1; D possibly corresponds to TRBD1 (6 bases). The CDR3 length is 16 residues. The V gene's germline CDR1 is MGHRA and CDR2 YSYEKL. Between the trimmed V and J ends, which lost 6 bases and 0 bases, there was a span of 17 bases.

The chain recombines TRBV5-1 with TRBJ2-5; unclear D gene. Germline V lookup: CDR1 SGHRS, CDR2 YFSETQ. Trimming took 0 bases from V and 4 from J, leaving 13 bases between them. This CDR3 spans 15 amino acids. The chain's CDR3 is CASSLASGSVETQYF. The CDR3 region has the DNA TGCGCCAGCAGCTTGGCCTCCGGCAGCGTAGAGACCCAGTACTTC.

This clone was seen more than once but under ten times. V gene TRBV6-5 combines with J gene TRBJ2-7; D is unclear. CDR3 length: 12 amino acids. V was trimmed by 2 bases and J by 6 bases, leaving 8 bases between them. Germline CDR1 MNHEY, CDR2 SVGAGI. This chain's CDR3 is CASSYNRFEQYF. In DNA form, the CDR3 reads TGTGCCAGCAGTTACAATCGGTTCGAGCAGTACTTC.

V and J are TRBV30 and TRBJ1-1; possible D gene TRBD1, 5 bases. The V and J ends lost 3 bases and 3 bases respectively, with 17 bases between them. Germline V CDR1 and CDR2: GTSNPN, SVGIG (reference sequence). The CDR3 has 15 residues. CDR3 sequence (DNA): TGTGCCTGGAGGGCCCCGGTGGGGGTCCACACTGAAGCTTTCTTT. Translating gives CAWRAPVGVHTEAFF.

This clone was detected only once. CDR3 protein: CASSDLAGGETQYF. CDR3 sequence (DNA): TGTGCCAGCAGTGATCTAGCGGGGGGGGAGACCCAGTACTTC. This chain joins TRBV2 and TRBJ2-5; 12 nucleotides match TRBD2. Germline-derived CDR1 and CDR2 are SNHLY and FYNNEI. The CDR3 is made up of 14 amino acids. V shed 3 bases, J shed 5 bases, and the junction held 1 base outside the gene matches.

J is TRBJ2-3 and V is TRBV29-1; the D is unclear. V was shortened by 4 bases and J by 2 bases, with 13 bases between the two germline ends. CDR3 size: 14 residues. Germline V lookup: CDR1 SQVTM, CDR2 ANQGSEA. As DNA, the CDR3 is TGCAGCGTTGGCAGAGGTTGGGACACAGATACGCAGTATTTT. It specifies CSVGRGWDTDTQYF.

The chain is built from TRBV5-1 and TRBJ1-2, with D possibly matching TRBD1 (6 bases). This CDR3 spans 16 amino acids. Germline CDR1 is SGHRS and CDR2 is YFSETQ. V shed 4 bases and J shed 2 bases, with 18 bases lying between them. CDR3 residues: CASSLSPTGTNYGYTF. As DNA, the CDR3 is TGCGCCAGCAGCCTGTCCCCGACAGGAACAAACTATGGCTACACCTTC. The complete variable domain, with remaining parts taken from reference TRBV5-1 and TRBJ1-2, reads KAGVTQTPRYLIKTRGQQVTLSCSPISGHRSVSWYQQTPGQGLQFLFEYFSETQRNKGNFPGRFSGRQFSNSRSEMNVSTLELGDSALYLCASSLSPTGTNYGYTFGSGTRLTVV.

The V call is TRBV15, the J call TRBJ1-6, with D maybe TRBD1 (6 bases). V was pared by 6 bases and J by 3 bases, with 18 bases between. Germline CDR1 reads LNHNV; CDR2 reads YYDKDF (reference sequence). This CDR3 comprises 17 residues. CDR3: CATSVTGETFYNSPLHF. The CDR3 DNA reads as TGTGCCACCAGTGTGACAGGCGAAACATTCTATAATTCACCCCTCCACTTT. Complete variable domain (other parts from reference TRBV15 and TRBJ1-6): DAMVIQNPRYQVTQFGKPVTLSCSQTLNHNVMYWYQQKSSQAPKLLFHYYDKDFNNEADTPDNFQSRRPNTSFCFLDIRSPGLGDTAMYLCATSVTGETFYNSPLHFGNGTRLTVT.